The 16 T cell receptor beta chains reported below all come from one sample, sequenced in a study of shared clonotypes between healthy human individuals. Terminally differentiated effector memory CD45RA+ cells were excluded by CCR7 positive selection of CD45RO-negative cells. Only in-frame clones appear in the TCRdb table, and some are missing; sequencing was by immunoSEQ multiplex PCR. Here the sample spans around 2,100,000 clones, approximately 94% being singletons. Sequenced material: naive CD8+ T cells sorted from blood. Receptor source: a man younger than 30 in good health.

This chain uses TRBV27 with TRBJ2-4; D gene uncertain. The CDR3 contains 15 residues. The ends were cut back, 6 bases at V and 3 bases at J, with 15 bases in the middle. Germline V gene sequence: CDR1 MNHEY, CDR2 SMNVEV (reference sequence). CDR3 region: CASSDTAAGKNIQYF. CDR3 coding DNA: TGTGCCAGCAGCGACACCGCCGCCGGCAAAAACATTCAGTACTTC.

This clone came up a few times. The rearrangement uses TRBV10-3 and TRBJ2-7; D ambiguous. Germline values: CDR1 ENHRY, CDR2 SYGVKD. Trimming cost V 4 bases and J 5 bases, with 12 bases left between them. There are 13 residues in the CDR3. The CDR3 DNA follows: TGTGCCATCAGTGTTGGTAGCTTAAACGAGCAGTACTTC. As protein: CAISVGSLNEQYF.

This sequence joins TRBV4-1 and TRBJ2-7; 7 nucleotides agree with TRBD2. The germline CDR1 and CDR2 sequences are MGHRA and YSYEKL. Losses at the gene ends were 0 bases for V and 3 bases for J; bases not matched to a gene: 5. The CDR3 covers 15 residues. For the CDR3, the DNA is TGCGCCAGCAGCCAAGACCCCGGGGGGATCTACGAGCAGTACTTC. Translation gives CASSQDPGGIYEQYF.

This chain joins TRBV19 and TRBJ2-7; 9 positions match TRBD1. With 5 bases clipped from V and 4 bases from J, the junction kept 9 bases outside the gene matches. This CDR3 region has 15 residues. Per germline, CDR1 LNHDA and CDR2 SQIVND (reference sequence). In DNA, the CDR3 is TGTGCCAGTAGTTTCGCCGGGACAGGGCGTTACGAGCAGTACTTC. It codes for CASSFAGTGRYEQYF.

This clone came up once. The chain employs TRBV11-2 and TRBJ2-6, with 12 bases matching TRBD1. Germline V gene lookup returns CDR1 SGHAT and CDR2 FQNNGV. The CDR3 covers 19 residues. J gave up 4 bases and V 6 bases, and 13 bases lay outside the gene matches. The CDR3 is CASRPPPGQGAGGANVLTF. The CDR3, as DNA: TGTGCCAGCAGGCCGCCCCCGGGACAGGGGGCCGGAGGGGCCAACGTCCTGACTTTC.

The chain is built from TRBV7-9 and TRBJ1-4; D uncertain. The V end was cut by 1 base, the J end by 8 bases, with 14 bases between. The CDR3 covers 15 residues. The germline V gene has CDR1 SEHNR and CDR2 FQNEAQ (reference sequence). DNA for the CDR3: TGTGCCAGCAGCTTAGTCGGGTCCCCGGAGGAAAAACTGTTTTTT. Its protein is CASSLVGSPEEKLFF.

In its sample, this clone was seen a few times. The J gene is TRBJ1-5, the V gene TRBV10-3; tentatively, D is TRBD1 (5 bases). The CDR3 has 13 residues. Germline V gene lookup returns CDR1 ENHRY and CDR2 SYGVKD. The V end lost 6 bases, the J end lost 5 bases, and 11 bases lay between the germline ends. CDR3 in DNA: TGTGCCATCAGCCGGGACGGCTATCAGCCCCAGCATTTT. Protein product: CAISRDGYQPQHF.

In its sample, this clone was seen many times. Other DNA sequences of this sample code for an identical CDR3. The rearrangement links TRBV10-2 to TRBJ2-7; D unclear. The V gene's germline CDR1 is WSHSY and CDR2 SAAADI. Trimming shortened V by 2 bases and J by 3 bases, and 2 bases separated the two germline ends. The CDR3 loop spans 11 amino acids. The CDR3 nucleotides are TGCGCCAGCAGTGAGGGCTACGAGCAGTACTTC. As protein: CASSEGYEQYF.

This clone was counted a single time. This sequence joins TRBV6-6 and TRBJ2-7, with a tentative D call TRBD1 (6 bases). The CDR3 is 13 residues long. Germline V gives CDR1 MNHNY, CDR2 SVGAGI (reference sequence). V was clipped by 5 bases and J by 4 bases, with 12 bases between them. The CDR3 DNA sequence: TGTGCCAGCAGTACAGAAACAGGGTACGAGCAGTACTTC. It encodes CASSTETGYEQYF.

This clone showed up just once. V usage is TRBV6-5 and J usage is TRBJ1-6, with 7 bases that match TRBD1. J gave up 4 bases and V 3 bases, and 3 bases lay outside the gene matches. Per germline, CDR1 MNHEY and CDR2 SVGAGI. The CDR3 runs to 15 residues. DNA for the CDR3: TGTGCCAGCAGTTATGGGACAGCTTATAATTCACCCCTCCACTTT. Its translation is CASSYGTAYNSPLHF.

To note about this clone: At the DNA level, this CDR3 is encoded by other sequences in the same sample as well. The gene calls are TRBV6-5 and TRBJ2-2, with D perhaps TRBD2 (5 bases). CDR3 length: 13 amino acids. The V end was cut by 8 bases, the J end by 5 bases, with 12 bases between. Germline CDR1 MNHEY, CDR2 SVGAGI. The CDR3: CASSLTGTGELFF. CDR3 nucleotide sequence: TGTGCCAGCTCCCTAACGGGGACCGGGGAGCTGTTTTTT.

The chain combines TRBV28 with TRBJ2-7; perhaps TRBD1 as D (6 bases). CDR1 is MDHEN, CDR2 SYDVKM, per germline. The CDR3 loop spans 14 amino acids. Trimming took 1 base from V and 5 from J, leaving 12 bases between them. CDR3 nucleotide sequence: TGTGCCAGCAGTTTATCAGGGGCGGGCAACGAGCAGTACTTC. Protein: CASSLSGAGNEQYF.

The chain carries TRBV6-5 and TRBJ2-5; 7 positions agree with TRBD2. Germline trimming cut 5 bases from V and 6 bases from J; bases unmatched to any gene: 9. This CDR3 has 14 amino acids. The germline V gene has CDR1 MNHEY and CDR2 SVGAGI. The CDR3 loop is CASSAVAGEKTQYF. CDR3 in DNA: TGTGCCAGCAGTGCCGTGGCGGGAGAAAAGACCCAGTACTTC.

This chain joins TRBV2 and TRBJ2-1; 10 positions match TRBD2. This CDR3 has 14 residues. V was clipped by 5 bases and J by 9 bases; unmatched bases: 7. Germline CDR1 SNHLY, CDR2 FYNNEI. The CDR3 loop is CASSTAGGPSEQFF. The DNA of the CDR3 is TGTGCCAGCAGTACAGCGGGAGGGCCGAGTGAGCAGTTCTTC. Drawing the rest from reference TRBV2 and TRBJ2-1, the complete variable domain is EPEVTQTPSHQVTQMGQEVILRCVPISNHLYFYWYRQILGQKVEFLVSFYNNEISEKSEIFDDQFSVERPDGSNFTLKIRSTKLEDSAMYFCASSTAGGPSEQFFGPGTRLTVL.

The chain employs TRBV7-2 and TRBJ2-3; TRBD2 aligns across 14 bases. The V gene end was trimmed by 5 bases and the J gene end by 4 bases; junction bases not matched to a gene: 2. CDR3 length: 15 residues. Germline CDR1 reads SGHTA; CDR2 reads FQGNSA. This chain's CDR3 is CASSVTSGRADTQYF. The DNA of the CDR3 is TGTGCCAGCAGCGTGACTAGCGGGAGGGCAGATACGCAGTATTTT.

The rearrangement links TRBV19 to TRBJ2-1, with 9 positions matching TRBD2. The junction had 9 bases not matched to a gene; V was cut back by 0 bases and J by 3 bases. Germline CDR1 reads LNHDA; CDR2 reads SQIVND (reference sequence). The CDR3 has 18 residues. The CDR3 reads CASSIEKRGAIYYNEQFF. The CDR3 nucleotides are TGTGCCAGTAGTATAGAGAAGCGGGGGGCCATTTACTACAATGAGCAGTTCTTC.